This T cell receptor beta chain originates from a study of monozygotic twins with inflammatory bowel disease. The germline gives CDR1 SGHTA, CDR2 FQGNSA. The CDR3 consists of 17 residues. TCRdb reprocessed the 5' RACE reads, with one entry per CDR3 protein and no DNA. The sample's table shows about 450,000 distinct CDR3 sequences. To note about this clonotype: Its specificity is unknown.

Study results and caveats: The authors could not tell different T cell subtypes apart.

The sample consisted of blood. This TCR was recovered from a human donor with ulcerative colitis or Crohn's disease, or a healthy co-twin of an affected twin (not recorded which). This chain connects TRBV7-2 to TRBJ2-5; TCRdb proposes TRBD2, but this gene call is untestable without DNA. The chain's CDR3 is CASSLARTTSRQETQYF.